Presented here are 19 T cell receptor beta chains from one specimen sequenced in a study of blood T cell repertoires in COVID-19. Produced via immunoSEQ multiplex PCR; TCRdb's table is partial and in-frame only. The sample holds around 200,000 clones, 84% seen once. The sequenced material came from peripheral blood. These receptors were taken from a human donor in a cohort sampled during active COVID-19.

V and J are TRBV3-1 (or the pseudogene TRBV3-2) and TRBJ1-2; D is uncertain. CDR1 and CDR2 from the germline V gene are LGHDT and YNNKEL (reference sequence). The germline V and J ends were trimmed by 0 bases and 10 bases, with 15 bases remaining between them. The CDR3 loop spans 14 amino acids. The CDR3 spells CASSQEARERIYTF. The CDR3 DNA reads TGTGCCAGCAGCCAAGAGGCTCGGGAGAGGATCTACACCTTC.

This clone has more than one count but fewer than ten. V usage is TRBV3-1 (or the pseudogene TRBV3-2) and J usage is TRBJ2-3; D gene unclear. CDR1 and CDR2 (germline): LGHDT, YNNKEL (reference sequence). V was cut by 0 bases and J by 1 base, with 11 bases left in between. The CDR3 sequence is 16 residues long. The CDR3 here is CASSQDLAAGTDTQYF. The CDR3 coding sequence is TGTGCCAGCAGCCAAGATCTGGCGGCTGGCACAGATACGCAGTATTTT.

The chain recombines TRBV11-2 with TRBJ2-7; a possible D gene is TRBD1 (7 bases). CDR3 length: 18 amino acids. Looked up from germline, CDR1 is SGHAT and CDR2 is FQNNGV. V lost 1 base and J lost 1, with 20 bases in between. CDR3 sequence: CASSLVSQRGRGSYEQYF. In nucleotides, the CDR3 is TGTGCCAGCAGCTTAGTTTCCCAAAGGGGGCGGGGATCCTACGAGCAGTACTTC.

This clone was detected once. The V and J genes are TRBV18 and TRBJ1-1; 9 nucleotides match TRBD1. CDR3 length: 19 residues. The V gene's germline CDR1 is KGHSH and CDR2 LQKENI. V was pared by 6 bases and J by 4 bases, with 21 bases of the junction left unmatched. The CDR3 sequence: CASSPLLFGTGRSGTEAFF. In DNA form, the CDR3 reads TGTGCCAGCTCCCCCCTCTTGTTCGGGACAGGGAGGTCGGGCACTGAAGCTTTCTTT.

V gene TRBV2 combines with J gene TRBJ1-4; D call uncertain. Per the germline V gene, CDR1 is SNHLY and CDR2 is FYNNEI. Trimming took 2 bases from V and 7 from J, leaving 8 bases between them. The CDR3 totals 13 residues. CDR3 nucleotide sequence: TGTGCCAGCAGTGAAATCCGGGGTGAAAAACTGTTTTTT. Encoded protein: CASSEIRGEKLFF. Using reference TRBV2 and TRBJ1-4 for the parts outside the CDR3, the full variable domain is EPEVTQTPSHQVTQMGQEVILRCVPISNHLYFYWYRQILGQKVEFLVSFYNNEISEKSEIFDDQFSVERPDGSNFTLKIRSTKLEDSAMYFCASSEIRGEKLFFGSGTQLSVL.

Only one count was recorded for this clone. The gene calls are TRBV13 and TRBJ2-2; a weak D match, TRBD1 (6 bases). The germline CDR1 and CDR2 sequences are PRHDT and FYEKMQ (reference sequence). V was cut by 1 base and J by 4 bases, with 16 bases left in between. This CDR3 is built from 17 residues. CDR3 coding DNA: TGTGCCAGCAGCTTAGCTCTAACGAGGGACACCACCGGGGAGCTGTTTTTT. Translated, it gives CASSLALTRDTTGELFF.

V gene TRBV4-1 combines with J gene TRBJ2-7, with D perhaps matching TRBD1 (5 bases). V was pared by 7 bases and J by 6 bases, with 16 bases between. Germline CDR1 and CDR2: MGHRA and YSYEKL. The CDR3 loop spans 13 amino acids. CDR3 in DNA: TGCGCCAGCACTAAAATTCGGACATCCGAGCAGTACTTC. It yields the protein CASTKIRTSEQYF.

J is TRBJ1-4 and V is TRBV7-2; 10 bases line up with TRBD1. CDR1 is SGHTA and CDR2 is FQGNSA in the germline V gene. V dropped 6 bases and J dropped 8; count of bases not matched to a gene: 15. The CDR3 length is 17 residues. In DNA form, the CDR3 reads TGTGCCAGCAGGAAGGCTGAAGCGGGACAGGGGAGGGAAAAACTGTTTTTT. It specifies CASRKAEAGQGREKLFF.

The V gene is TRBV9, the J gene TRBJ1-6; D is ambiguous. Trimming took off 4 bases at V and 10 bases at J, with 9 bases between the two ends. The germline V gene has CDR1 SGDLS and CDR2 YYNGEE. The CDR3 is 12 amino acids. The CDR3 DNA reads as TGTGCCAGCAGCTTAATCGGGTCACCCCTCCACTTT. Amino acid sequence: CASSLIGSPLHF.

This clone was counted a single time. The rearrangement joins TRBV7-8 to TRBJ1-4; no reliable D call. With 5 bases removed from V and 7 bases from J, the gap between germline ends came to 14 bases. The germline V gene has CDR1 SGHVS and CDR2 FQNEAQ. The CDR3 has 14 residues. CDR3 nucleotides: TGTGCCAGCAGCCTAGACGGTAGGAGTGAAAAACTGTTTTTT. Amino acids: CASSLDGRSEKLFF.

This sequence joins TRBV7-9 and TRBJ2-3, with TRBD1 as a possible D gene (5 bases). Germline V gene data show CDR1 as SEHNR and CDR2 as FQNEAQ (reference sequence). The CDR3 runs to 15 residues. V lost 1 base and J lost 5, with 13 bases in between. CDR3 sequence (DNA): TGTGCCAGCAGCTTAGGGCAGGCTCAGGGAGATACGCAGTATTTT. Residues: CASSLGQAQGDTQYF.

This chain connects TRBV9 to TRBJ2-5; 11 bases align to TRBD1. This CDR3 has 15 amino acids. J gave up 4 bases and V 4 bases, and 6 bases lay outside the gene matches. Germline lookup yields CDR1 SGDLS and CDR2 YYNGEE. Here the CDR3 reads CASSLGQGARETQYF. The CDR3, as DNA: TGTGCCAGCAGCCTCGGACAGGGGGCACGAGAGACCCAGTACTTC.

In its sample, this clone was seen once. The chain combines TRBV4-1 with TRBJ2-3, with a weak D call TRBD2 (7 bases). The CDR3 contains 16 residues. The ends were cut back, 0 bases at V and 5 bases at J, with 15 bases in the middle. Germline CDR1 and CDR2: MGHRA and YSYEKL. CDR3 region: CASSQDQAGARDTQYF. In DNA form, the CDR3 reads TGCGCCAGCAGCCAAGATCAGGCGGGGGCCCGAGATACGCAGTATTTT.

The chain combines TRBV11-3 with TRBJ1-1, with 7 bases fitting TRBD1. V lost 2 bases, J lost 1 base, and 1 base stayed unmatched. The V gene's germline CDR1 is SGHNT and CDR2 YENEEA. The CDR3 is 14 amino acids. As DNA, the CDR3 is TGTGCCAGCAGCTTAAGGGGGCAGAACACTGAAGCTTTCTTT. Amino acids: CASSLRGQNTEAFF.

The chain employs TRBV3-1 (or the pseudogene TRBV3-2) and TRBJ2-7; the D is unclear. This CDR3 is 15 amino acids long. The germline V and J ends were trimmed by 0 bases and 0 bases, with 9 bases remaining between them. Germline V gives CDR1 LGHDT, CDR2 YNNKEL (reference sequence). The CDR3 nucleotides are TGTGCCAGCAGCCAAGAGTTCGATAGCTCCTACGAGCAGTACTTC. This translates into CASSQEFDSSYEQYF.

This clone was counted a single time. This chain joins TRBV9 and TRBJ2-5, with D perhaps TRBD1 (5 bases). This CDR3 has 14 residues. Germline CDR1 reads SGDLS; CDR2 reads YYNGEE. Trimming took off 0 bases at V and 5 bases at J, with 11 bases between the two ends. The CDR3 loop reads CASSVEAGPETQYF. The CDR3 coding sequence is TGTGCCAGCAGCGTAGAGGCAGGGCCGGAGACCCAGTACTTC.

The chain employs TRBV4-1 and TRBJ1-6, with 8 bases that match TRBD1. Germline lookup yields CDR1 MGHRA and CDR2 YSYEKL. The CDR3 is 15 amino acids. Trimming at V came to 0 bases and at J to 7 bases, leaving 2 bases not matched to a gene. As DNA, the CDR3 is TGCGCCAGCAGCCAAGAAAGGACAGGGAATTCACCCCTCCACTTT. This codes for CASSQERTGNSPLHF.

The CDR3 sequence: CASSLHPGQGVAEAFF. The CDR3 nucleotides are TGTGCCAGCAGTTTACACCCGGGACAGGGGGTTGCTGAAGCTTTCTTT. The chain has TRBV7-3 and TRBJ1-1, with TRBD1 matching 11 bases. V dropped 6 bases and J dropped 6; count of bases not matched to a gene: 12. Per germline, CDR1 SGHTA and CDR2 FQGTGA. The CDR3 extends over 16 amino acids.

The sample holds one count of this clone. This chain joins TRBV5-4 and TRBJ1-1, with D maybe TRBD1 (6 bases). The CDR3 covers 16 residues. Looked up from germline, CDR1 is SGHNT and CDR2 is YYREEE (reference sequence). V shed 1 base and J shed 3 bases, with 16 bases lying between them. CDR3 in DNA: TGTGCCAGCAGCTTGAAGGCGGGGGGCCCGGACACTGAAGCTTTCTTT. It yields the protein CASSLKAGGPDTEAFF.